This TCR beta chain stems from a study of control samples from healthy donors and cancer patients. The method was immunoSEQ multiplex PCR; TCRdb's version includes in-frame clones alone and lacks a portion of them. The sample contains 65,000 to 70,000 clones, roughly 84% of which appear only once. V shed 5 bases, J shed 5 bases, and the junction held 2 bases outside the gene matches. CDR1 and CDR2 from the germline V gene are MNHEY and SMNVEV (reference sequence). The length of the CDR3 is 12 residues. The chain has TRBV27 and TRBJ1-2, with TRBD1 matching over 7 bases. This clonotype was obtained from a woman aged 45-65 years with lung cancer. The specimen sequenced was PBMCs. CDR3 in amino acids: CASSAQGYGYTF. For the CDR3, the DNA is TGTGCCAGCAGTGCACAGGGGTATGGCTACACCTTC.